The 22 T cell receptor beta chains below come from one sample, sequenced in a study of response to subunit inactivated influenza vaccine. TCRdb independently ran MiXCR on the RT-PCR reads; one entry per CDR3 protein. The repertoire holds 180,000 or so distinct CDR3 sequences, with more than 10% as singletons. This sample also belongs to another study, concerning T cells expressing NK-cell markers. That study reports: The authors generated TCR beta cDNA through 5'RACE template switching with UMIs.

The specimen was CD8+ T cells sorted from PBMCs, collected 11 to 12 days after vaccination. The receptors shown here come from a man over 45 who received an inactivated influenza vaccine.

This clonotype was seen a few times. The genes are TRBV7-2 and TRBJ2-4, with TRBD2 matching over 9 bases. Per the germline V gene, CDR1 is SGHTA and CDR2 is FQGNSA. With V trimmed by 0 bases and J by 0 bases, 12 bases remained unmatched. The CDR3 contains 20 residues. CDR3 protein: CASSLAPGRLAGLAKNIQYF. CDR3 coding DNA: TGTGCCAGCAGCTTAGCTCCAGGGAGGCTAGCGGGATTAGCCAAAAACATTCAGTACTTC.

The rearrangement joins TRBV10-3 to TRBJ2-1; no clear D. The CDR3 consists of 13 residues. Looked up from germline, CDR1 is ENHRY and CDR2 is SYGVKD. The V gene lost 3 bases and the J gene lost 8 bases, with 11 bases spanning the gap. The CDR3 is CAISELTRDEQFF. CDR3 nucleotides: TGTGCCATCAGTGAACTTACCCGGGATGAGCAGTTCTTC.

This clonotype has only a few counts. The chain carries TRBV5-1 and TRBJ2-7; D remains ambiguous. Per germline, CDR1 SGHRS and CDR2 YFSETQ. V dropped 5 bases and J dropped 6 bases, with 27 bases sitting between them. This CDR3 contains 17 residues. Here the CDR3 DNA reads TGCGCCAGCAGACCGGCTGGCACAGCCATTCAGACGGGCGAGCAGTACTTC. This encodes CASRPAGTAIQTGEQYF. The complete variable domain, with remaining parts taken from reference TRBV5-1 and TRBJ2-7, reads KAGVTQTPRYLIKTRGQQVTLSCSPISGHRSVSWYQQTPGQGLQFLFEYFSETQRNKGNFPGRFSGRQFSNSRSEMNVSTLELGDSALYLCASRPAGTAIQTGEQYFGPGTRLTVT.

This clonotype has only a few counts. The chain combines TRBV12-3 or TRBV12-4 with TRBJ2-1; D perhaps matches TRBD2 (6 bases). The CDR3 is 13 amino acids. V dropped 2 bases and J dropped 8 bases, with 10 bases sitting between them. CDR3 in DNA: TGTGCCAGCAGTTTATTCAGGGAGGATGAGCAGTTCTTC. Translating it yields CASSLFREDEQFF.

Comments on this clonotype: This could be a read error, since a much larger clone is one nucleotide away. The conserved phenylalanine or tryptophan is not found at the CDR3 terminus, so this likely reflects a read error. The chain recombines TRBV28 with TRBJ2-7; D is unclear. The CDR3 totals 10 residues. With 8 bases removed from V and 4 bases from J, the gap between germline ends came to 6 bases. Germline V gives CDR1 MDHEN, CDR2 SYDVKM. Here the CDR3 DNA reads TGTGCCAGCCAAAGGTACGAGCAGTACCTC. Translation gives CASQRYEQYL.

This clonotype showed up many times. V usage is TRBV12-3 or TRBV12-4 and J usage is TRBJ1-1, with D perhaps matching TRBD1 (6 bases). CDR3 length: 14 residues. The V end lost 6 bases, the J end lost 1 base, and 12 bases lay between the germline ends. CDR3 sequence reads: CASRVTGWNTEAFF. The CDR3 DNA follows: TGTGCCAGCAGGGTAACAGGGTGGAACACTGAAGCTTTCTTT.

In its sample, this clonotype was seen a few times. The J gene is TRBJ1-5, the V gene TRBV27; D unresolved. The V gene lost 1 base and the J gene lost 2 bases, with 6 bases spanning the gap. Germline CDR1 MNHEY, CDR2 SMNVEV (reference sequence). The CDR3 runs to 14 residues. CDR3 sequence reads: CASSLWPGNQPQHF. The CDR3 DNA follows: TGTGCCAGCAGTTTATGGCCCGGCAATCAGCCCCAGCATTTT.

This clonotype was seen just once. The CDR3, as DNA: TGTGCCAGCAGCCTGTCCGACCGGAGCTCCTACAATGAGCAGTTCTTC. Translating it yields CASSLSDRSSYNEQFF. J is TRBJ2-1 and V is TRBV11-3, with D unclear. V was trimmed by 5 bases and J by 0 bases, leaving 14 bases between them. The CDR3 totals 16 residues. Per the germline V gene, CDR1 is SGHNT and CDR2 is YENEEA.

This clonotype was counted between two and nine times. The rearrangement uses TRBV5-5 and TRBJ2-1; 12 positions agree with TRBD2. Germline loops: CDR1 SGHKS, CDR2 YYEKEE (reference sequence). V was clipped by 0 bases and J by 7 bases; unmatched bases: 8. CDR3 length equals 17 residues. This CDR3 is CASSLEPGLAGENEQFF. The DNA of the CDR3 is TGTGCCAGCAGCTTGGAGCCGGGACTAGCGGGCGAGAATGAGCAGTTCTTC.

This clonotype was detected only a few times. This chain connects TRBV6-1 to TRBJ2-3; D possibly corresponds to TRBD2 (5 bases). The germline V and J ends were trimmed by 8 bases and 2 bases, with 20 bases remaining between them. The CDR3 extends over 16 amino acids. Germline V CDR1 and CDR2: MNHNS, SASEGT. CDR3 protein: CASADSGKGFTDTQYF. As DNA, the CDR3 is TGTGCCAGCGCCGACTCGGGGAAGGGTTTCACAGATACGCAGTATTTT.

The rearrangement uses TRBV4-3 and TRBJ2-7; perhaps TRBD1 as D (5 bases). Trimming stripped 1 base from V and 4 bases from J, with 11 bases between. Germline loops: CDR1 LGHNA, CDR2 YSLEER. CDR3 length: 14 residues. The CDR3 DNA is TGCGCCAGCAGCCAAGCTTGGACATCGTACGAGCAGTACTTC. Amino acid sequence: CASSQAWTSYEQYF.

The sample holds a few counts of this clonotype. V gene TRBV28 combines with J gene TRBJ2-3; tentatively, D is TRBD1 (5 bases). V lost 3 bases and J 0 bases, leaving 7 bases between the germline ends. Germline loops: CDR1 MDHEN, CDR2 SYDVKM. CDR3 length: 14 residues. The CDR3 DNA reads as TGTGCCAGCAGTTTTGACAGAAGCACAGATACGCAGTATTTT. Protein product: CASSFDRSTDTQYF.

The chain uses TRBV27 and TRBJ2-7; 8 nucleotides line up with TRBD2. V shed 3 bases, J shed 0 bases, and the junction held 1 base outside the gene matches. Germline CDR1 and CDR2: MNHEY and SMNVEV (reference sequence). The CDR3 contains 14 residues. The CDR3 region is CASSFAGGSYEQYF. The CDR3 nucleotides are TGTGCCAGCAGTTTTGCGGGAGGCTCCTACGAGCAGTACTTC.

This clonotype was observed many times. The chain links TRBV14 to TRBJ2-3, with TRBD1 matching 10 bases. The length of the CDR3 is 15 residues. Unmatched junction bases numbered 3, after V lost 4 bases and J lost 2 bases. Germline-derived CDR1 and CDR2 are SGHDN and FVKESK. This chain's CDR3 is CASSPDRGFTDTQYF. The CDR3 DNA reads as TGTGCCAGCAGCCCGGACAGGGGGTTCACAGATACGCAGTATTTT. Drawing the rest from reference TRBV14 and TRBJ2-3, the complete variable domain is EAGVTQFPSHSVIEKGQTVTLRCDPISGHDNLYWYRRVMGKEIKFLLHFVKESKQDESGMPNNRFLAERTGGTYSTLKVQPAELEDSGVYFCASSPDRGFTDTQYFGPGTRLTVL.

This clonotype has only a few counts. The chain is built from TRBV29-1 and TRBJ2-7, with TRBD1 matching over 7 bases. The CDR3 runs to 13 residues. Trimming at V came to 5 bases and at J to 0 bases, leaving 4 bases not matched to a gene. Germline assignment: CDR1 SQVTM and CDR2 ANQGSEA. The CDR3 sequence: CSVTGAPSYEQYF. CDR3 in DNA: TGCAGCGTTACAGGGGCCCCCTCCTACGAGCAGTACTTC.

This clonotype was counted at least ten times. The rearrangement uses TRBV14 and TRBJ2-1, with TRBD1 identical over 8 bases. V lost 5 bases and J lost 0; bases outside the gene matches: 6. CDR1 is SGHDN, CDR2 FVKESK, per germline. The CDR3 totals 16 residues. CDR3 residues: CASSSWDRSSYNEQFF. CDR3 in DNA: TGTGCCAGCAGCAGTTGGGACAGGAGCTCCTACAATGAGCAGTTCTTC.

This clonotype was seen a few times. CDR3 DNA sequence: TGTGCCAGCAGCTCGATCCGGGAATTACAAGAGACCCAGTACTTC. Translation gives CASSSIRELQETQYF. The chain combines TRBV7-2 with TRBJ2-5; possibly TRBD2 for D (5 bases). V was clipped by 4 bases and J by 2 bases, with 14 bases between them. Germline V lookup: CDR1 SGHTA, CDR2 FQGNSA. The CDR3 runs 15 residues.

CDR3 in DNA: TGTGCCAGCAGCTATAAGACAGGGGAAAACACCGGGGAGCTGTTTTTT. Amino acids: CASSYKTGENTGELFF. The V and J genes are TRBV7-9 and TRBJ2-2, with 8 bases identical to TRBD1. The CDR3 totals 16 residues. Germline V gene lookup returns CDR1 SEHNR and CDR2 FQNEAQ (reference sequence). The trim removed 4 bases at V and 2 bases at J, leaving 6 bases unmatched.

The chain recombines TRBV9 with TRBJ2-2, with 9 bases fitting TRBD2. Per the germline V gene, CDR1 is SGDLS and CDR2 is YYNGEE. The CDR3 length is 17 residues. V gave up 3 bases and J gave up 4 bases; unmatched junction bases: 10. CDR3 loop: CASSEGNPSGVTGELFF. The CDR3 DNA follows: TGTGCCAGCAGCGAGGGGAACCCTAGCGGGGTCACCGGGGAGCTGTTTTTT.

The genes are TRBV9 and TRBJ2-1; 11 bases agree with TRBD1. The CDR3 sequence is 17 residues long. The germline gives CDR1 SGDLS, CDR2 YYNGEE. With 2 bases clipped from V and 4 bases from J, the junction kept 8 bases outside the gene matches. The CDR3 reads CASSVREGQGGYNEQFF. CDR3 DNA: TGTGCCAGCAGCGTGCGGGAGGGACAGGGGGGTTACAATGAGCAGTTCTTC.

This CDR3 is CASSQGAYVYNEQFF. In nucleotides, the CDR3 is TGTGCCAGCAGCCAAGGGGCGTACGTCTACAATGAGCAGTTCTTC. The V call is TRBV11-2, the J call TRBJ2-1; TRBD1 might be the D (5 bases). The CDR3 length is 15 residues. Trimming cost V 5 bases and J 3 bases, with 14 bases left between them. The V gene's germline CDR1 is SGHAT and CDR2 FQNNGV.

There are many counts of this clonotype. The chain uses TRBV7-9 and TRBJ2-3; perhaps TRBD1 as D (6 bases). V dropped 2 bases and J dropped 1 base, with 16 bases sitting between them. Germline V CDR1 and CDR2: SEHNR, FQNEAQ (reference sequence). This CDR3 has 17 amino acids. CDR3: CASSLRSGVLGTDTQYF. For the CDR3, the DNA is TGTGCCAGCAGCTTAAGGTCAGGGGTCTTGGGCACAGATACGCAGTATTTT.